Following are 19 T cell receptor beta chains from one sample sequenced in a study of somatic mutations in cytotoxic T cells in rheumatoid arthritis (dated by TCRdb to the late 2010s). Libraries were prepared through the immunoSEQ multiplex PCR assay. TCRdb took over this immuneACCESS table, retaining in-frame rearrangements with V and J assigned. Such tables are incomplete; in checked studies, under half of the missing clones stem from an unresolved V gene, and the remainder is unexplained. Here the sample has tens of thousands of clones; about 80% occur a single time. The ten largest clones represent 13% to 15% of the sample. Sequencing input: CD8+ T cells sorted from blood. The receptors were gathered from an adult with rheumatoid arthritis.

This clone occurred a few times. V usage is TRBV5-1 and J usage is TRBJ2-7; D perhaps matches TRBD2 (6 bases). V gave up 2 bases and J gave up 3 bases, with 9 bases separating them. CDR1 is SGHRS, CDR2 YFSETQ, per germline. The CDR3 covers 13 residues. CDR3 sequence reads: CASSFGGDYEQYF. The CDR3 DNA follows: TGCGCCAGCAGCTTCGGAGGGGACTACGAGCAGTACTTC.

The chain has TRBV28 and TRBJ2-7; D gene ambiguous. With 7 bases removed from V and 6 bases from J, the gap between germline ends came to 16 bases. The CDR3 covers 13 residues. CDR1 and CDR2 from the germline V gene are MDHEN and SYDVKM. The CDR3 coding sequence is TGTGCCAGCAAGTACACCGCCGTGGGCGAGCAGTACTTC. Translation: CASKYTAVGEQYF.

DNA for the CDR3: TGTGCCAGCAGTGAACTATGGGGGGGCTATGGCTACACCTTC. Its protein product is CASSELWGGYGYTF. The rearrangement uses TRBV6-1 and TRBJ1-2; D perhaps matches TRBD1 (5 bases). V lost 2 bases, J lost 4 bases, and 11 bases lay in between. Germline loops: CDR1 MNHNS, CDR2 SASEGT. The CDR3 is 14 residues long.

The rearrangement uses TRBV9 and TRBJ2-1; D might be TRBD2 (5 bases). Per the germline V gene, CDR1 is SGDLS and CDR2 is YYNGEE. The CDR3 runs 12 residues. The V gene lost 4 bases and the J gene lost 7 bases, with 9 bases spanning the gap. CDR3 in DNA: TGTGCCAGCAGCCGGACTGGGAATGAGCAGTTCTTC. Protein product: CASSRTGNEQFF.

The V and J genes are TRBV6-4 and TRBJ1-2; TRBD1 agrees at 8 bases. Germline loops: CDR1 MRHNA, CDR2 SNTAGT. This CDR3 comprises 14 residues. V lost 0 bases, J lost 8 bases, and 5 bases stayed unmatched. CDR3 coding DNA: TGTGCCAGCAGTGACTCTTCGACAGGGGAGGGCTACACCTTC. It encodes CASSDSSTGEGYTF.

In this sample, this clone turned up once. For the CDR3, the DNA is TGTGCCAGCAGCGTGGAGTTGTCTAGCGGGAGCTACGAGCAGTACTTC. Its translation: CASSVELSSGSYEQYF. V gene TRBV9 combines with J gene TRBJ2-7; TRBD2 aligns across 10 bases. V lost 2 bases to trimming and J lost 3 bases; unmatched junction nucleotides: 8. Germline loops: CDR1 SGDLS, CDR2 YYNGEE. The CDR3 extends over 16 amino acids.

The genes are TRBV7-9 and TRBJ2-6; D not certain. The CDR3 totals 16 residues. The germline V gene encodes CDR1 SEHNR and CDR2 FQNEAQ (reference sequence). V lost 7 bases and J 0 bases, leaving 13 bases between the germline ends. CDR3 sequence: CASIASLPSGANVLTF. The CDR3 bases are TGTGCCAGCATCGCCTCACTTCCCTCTGGGGCCAACGTCCTGACTTTC. The whole variable domain, filled in from reference TRBV7-9 and TRBJ2-6, reads DTGVSQNPRHKITKRGQNVTFRCDPISEHNRLYWYRQTLGQGPEFLTYFQNEAQLEKSRLLSDRFSAERPKGSFSTLEIQRTEQGDSAMYLCASIASLPSGANVLTFGAGSRLTVL.

In this sample, this clone turned up a few times. The CDR3 sequence is CASSQEALRANYGYTF. CDR3 nucleotides: TGCGCCAGCAGCCAAGAAGCCCTGCGGGCTAACTATGGCTACACCTTC. V gene TRBV4-1 combines with J gene TRBJ1-2; D uncertain. Germline-derived CDR1 and CDR2 are MGHRA and YSYEKL. With 0 bases removed from V and 0 bases from J, the gap between germline ends came to 11 bases. The CDR3 length is 16 residues.

The chain employs TRBV6-5 and TRBJ1-1; D remains unclear. The CDR3 consists of 14 residues. Germline assignment: CDR1 MNHEY and CDR2 SVGAGI. The V end lost 5 bases, the J end lost 1 base, and 11 bases lay between the germline ends. This chain's CDR3 is CASSPRGANTEAFF. Written as DNA, the CDR3 is TGTGCCAGCAGTCCTCGCGGCGCGAACACTGAAGCTTTCTTT.

The chain uses TRBV27 and TRBJ2-1; weak D call: TRBD2 (6 bases). The germline V gene has CDR1 MNHEY and CDR2 SMNVEV (reference sequence). The V end lost 2 bases, the J end lost 5 bases, and 13 bases lay between the germline ends. This CDR3 spans 15 amino acids. The CDR3 sequence is CASSLEWAGNNEQFF. The DNA for the CDR3 is TGTGCCAGCAGTTTAGAGTGGGCGGGAAACAATGAGCAGTTCTTC.

The chain employs TRBV2 and TRBJ2-1; no clear D. Germline V CDR1 and CDR2: SNHLY, FYNNEI. The germline V and J ends were trimmed by 6 bases and 9 bases, with 6 bases remaining between them. This CDR3 comprises 10 residues. The CDR3 reads CASRGREQFF. As DNA, the CDR3 is TGTGCCAGCAGGGGTCGTGAGCAGTTCTTC. Supplemented by reference TRBV2 and TRBJ2-1, the full variable domain reads EPEVTQTPSHQVTQMGQEVILRCVPISNHLYFYWYRQILGQKVEFLVSFYNNEISEKSEIFDDQFSVERPDGSNFTLKIRSTKLEDSAMYFCASRGREQFFGPGTRLTVL.

The gene calls are TRBV11-2 and TRBJ2-5; D is unresolved. V was trimmed by 5 bases and J by 3 bases, leaving 16 bases between them. The CDR3 spans 15 residues. CDR1 and CDR2 (germline): SGHAT, FQNNGV. CDR3 amino acids: CASSLRWGKKETQYF. The CDR3 nucleotides read TGTGCCAGCAGCCTTAGGTGGGGAAAAAAAGAGACCCAGTACTTC.

The chain joins TRBV27 to TRBJ1-2; 11 bases are a match to TRBD1. J lost 3 bases, V lost 6 bases, and 6 bases had no gene match. Per the germline V gene, CDR1 is MNHEY and CDR2 is SMNVEV (reference sequence). The CDR3 spans 15 residues. This CDR3 is CASSSRTGGHYGYTF. For the CDR3, the DNA is TGTGCCAGCAGCTCGAGGACAGGGGGCCACTATGGCTACACCTTC.

The V and J genes are TRBV6-4 and TRBJ2-3; 10 nucleotides line up with TRBD2. The germline V gene has CDR1 MRHNA and CDR2 SNTAGT. The V gene end was trimmed by 4 bases and the J gene end by 5 bases; junction bases not matched to a gene: 6. The CDR3 spans 15 residues. The CDR3 bases are TGTGCCAGCAGTGTCGTAGCGGGAGGTCGAGATACGCAGTATTTT. Translation gives CASSVVAGGRDTQYF.

This clone turned up a few times. CDR3 amino acids: CASAASSSYEQYV. CDR3 nucleotide sequence: TGCGCCAGCGCTGCATCGAGCTCCTACGAGCAGTACGTC. This chain uses TRBV10-1 with TRBJ2-7; D uncertain. Germline V gives CDR1 WNHNN, CDR2 SYGVQD (reference sequence). CDR3 length equals 13 residues. Trimming took off 8 bases at V and 0 bases at J, with 11 bases between the two ends.

The CDR3 sequence: CASSVALGPRNFGELFF. DNA for the CDR3: TGTGCCAGCAGCGTAGCTCTGGGGCCGCGAAATTTCGGGGAGCTGTTTTTT. This rearrangement joins TRBV9 to TRBJ2-2; tentative D call: TRBD1 (5 bases). The germline V and J ends were trimmed by 0 bases and 7 bases, with 19 bases remaining between them. The CDR3 is made up of 17 amino acids. Looked up from germline, CDR1 is SGDLS and CDR2 is YYNGEE.

This chain links TRBV7-2 with TRBJ1-3; D ambiguous. V was trimmed by 3 bases and J by 2 bases, leaving 5 bases between them. There are 13 residues in the CDR3. From germline, CDR1 is SGHTA and CDR2 FQGNSA. The chain's CDR3 is CASSFPAGNTIYF. The CDR3 nucleotides are TGTGCCAGCAGCTTTCCAGCTGGAAACACCATATATTTT.

This clone has just a few counts. This rearrangement joins TRBV7-3 to TRBJ2-7; possibly TRBD1 for D (5 bases). Germline CDR1 reads SGHTA; CDR2 reads FQGTGA. Between the trimmed V and J ends, which lost 2 bases and 3 bases, there was a span of 14 bases. This CDR3 contains 15 residues. CDR3 amino acids: CASSLGSGRVYEQYF. The DNA of the CDR3 is TGTGCCAGCAGCTTAGGCTCGGGCAGGGTCTACGAGCAGTACTTC.

This sequence joins TRBV7-8 and TRBJ2-7; D might be TRBD1 (6 bases). The germline gives CDR1 SGHVS, CDR2 FQNEAQ. This CDR3 spans 15 amino acids. Trimming left V 3 bases short and J 7 bases short, with 19 bases between. CDR3 DNA sequence: TGTGCCAGCAGCTTGAGAGCGCAGGACAGAGCGGAGCAGTACTTC. The encoded protein is CASSLRAQDRAEQYF.